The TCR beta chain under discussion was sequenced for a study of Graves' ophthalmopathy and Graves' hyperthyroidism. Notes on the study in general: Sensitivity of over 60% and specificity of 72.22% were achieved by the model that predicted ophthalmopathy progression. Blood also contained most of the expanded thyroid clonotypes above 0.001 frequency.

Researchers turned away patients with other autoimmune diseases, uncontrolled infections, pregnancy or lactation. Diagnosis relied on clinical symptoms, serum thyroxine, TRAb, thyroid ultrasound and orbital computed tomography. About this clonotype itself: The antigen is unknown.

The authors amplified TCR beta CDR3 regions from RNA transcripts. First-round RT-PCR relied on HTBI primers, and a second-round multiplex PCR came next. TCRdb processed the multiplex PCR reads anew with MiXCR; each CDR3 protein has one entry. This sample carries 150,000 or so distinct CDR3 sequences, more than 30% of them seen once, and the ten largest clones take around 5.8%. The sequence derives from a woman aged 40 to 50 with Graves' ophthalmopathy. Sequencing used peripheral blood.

The CDR3 spells CASGRRTDEQYF. The CDR3 bases are TGTGCCAGCGGCCGCCGGACAGACGAGCAGTACTTC. The chain joins TRBV7-2 to TRBJ2-7; TRBD1 might be the D (6 bases). The CDR3 runs to 12 residues. Germline assignment: CDR1 SGHTA and CDR2 FQGNSA. V dropped 8 bases and J dropped 5 bases, with 13 bases sitting between them.